This T cell receptor beta chain is drawn from a study of graft-versus-host responses after intestinal transplantation (TCRdb year 2021). About the study as a whole: Recipients received multivisceral, liver-intestinal, or isolated intestinal transplants. Every recipient was given anti-thymocyte globulin induction, followed by roughly 3 years of maintenance tacrolimus and steroids. After intestinal transplantation, graft-versus-host and host-versus-graft alloreactive T cell clones were followed in the graft, circulation and bone marrow using bulk TCR-beta CDR3 sequencing. Alloreactive clones were identified by sequencing pre-transplant mixed lymphocyte reaction products and comparing these products with unstimulated pre-transplant donor and recipient T cells. Of the 20 to 30 intestinal transplant recipients enrolled in the cohort, one of whom was a retransplant, a few patients without pretransplant specimens were excluded. A peak of at least 4% donor T cells among recipient peripheral blood mononuclear cells was the definition used for donor T cell macrochimerism. Rather than going through the commercial service, samples from a few later patients were sequenced in-house on an Illumina MiSeq and processed with MiXCR.

Blood samples were collected up to 4 times in the first month after transplant and then at least monthly when available. This clone was observed a handful of times. Its antigen target is currently unknown. No quality values exist for individual bases; no much larger clone is one base distant. Library preparation was by the immunoSEQ multiplex PCR assay. Adaptive Biotechnologies carried out high-throughput TCR-beta CDR3 sequencing of genomic DNA for most patients. Per the authors' processing: Adaptive's ImmunoSEQ software supplied the TCR sequencing data for more than 15 patients, while MiXCR and VDJtools were used to process a few other patients. Because the origin of CDR3 nucleotide sequences shared between donor and recipient could not be assigned, those sequences were removed. At least 2-fold expansion over unstimulated cells and a minimum CFSE-low frequency of 0.002% (template counts) or 0.001% (read counts) were required for clones to be classified as alloreactive. A clone was considered mappable if detected in the sequenced pre-transplant spleen, lymph node, or MLR CFSE-low populations of the donor or recipient. The cumulative frequency of alloreactive clones was calculated as a percentage of all sequences, weighted by copy number. TCRdb carries this immuneACCESS record with in-frame sequences only. Its versions omit some clonotypes, under half of them owing to an unresolved V gene in the studies checked, with the rest unexplained. V and J calls and clone size are copied from that table; D and trimming were computed from the DNA. The sample contains around 38,000 clones, less than 90% of them found a single time. 3.5% of the sample goes to the ten largest clones.

From the cysteine through the phenylalanine, the CDR3 covers 13 amino acids. Only the CDR3 DNA is retained, 39 bases long and in frame from the first base. CDR1 and CDR2, looked up from the germline V gene (reference sequence), are LNHDA and SQIVND. Ends trimmed: V by 6 bases, J by 2 bases; bases unmatched to a gene: 3. What the research found in general, with its limitations: Peak levels of circulating GvH clones were associated with declines in HvG clones early after transplant. Conclusions were limited by the relatively low number and heterogeneity of intestinal transplant patients. GvH clones turned up in recipient bone marrow, with some appearing earlier in ileal mucosa or blood, a pattern consistent with an intestinal mucosal origin. In the allografts of patients with donor T cell macrochimerism, GvH to HvG T cell clonal ratios were high.

This receptor was identified in a human patient who received an intestinal transplant, so some T cells may come from the graft donor. In this chain, TRBV19 is recombined with TRBJ1-1; 7 middle bases align to TRBD1. The sequenced sample was PBMCs, obtained 1070 days after transplant. The nucleotide sequence is given as TGTGCCAGTAGGGGGACAGTAAACACTGAAGCTTTCTTT. Its coded protein is CASRGTVNTEAFF.